This T cell receptor beta chain was retrieved from a study of OX40 agonist ivuxolimab in advanced cancers. About the research overall: Ivuxolimab was administered intravenously to patients at 0.01 to 10 mg/kg every 2 weeks.

Only in-frame clones appear in the TCRdb table, and some are missing; sequencing was by immunoSEQ multiplex PCR. The top ten hold 0.65% of the sample, which has 65,000 to 85,000 clones, around nine tenths seen once. This CDR3 has 18 amino acids. The trim removed 1 base at V and 1 base at J, leaving 9 bases unmatched. Germline CDR1 GTSNPN, CDR2 SVGIG (reference sequence). The rearrangement uses TRBV30 and TRBJ2-4; 11 bases map to TRBD2. The clonotype was recovered from an adult with an advanced solid tumor such as melanoma, head and neck, liver or kidney cancer. The source material was CD4+ or CD8+ T cells sorted from blood, sampled in a trial of the OX40 agonist ivuxolimab. CDR3 region: CAWSAPVRTSGAKNIQYF. The CDR3 DNA is TGTGCCTGGAGTGCCCCCGTTCGGACTAGCGGGGCCAAAAACATTCAGTACTTC.